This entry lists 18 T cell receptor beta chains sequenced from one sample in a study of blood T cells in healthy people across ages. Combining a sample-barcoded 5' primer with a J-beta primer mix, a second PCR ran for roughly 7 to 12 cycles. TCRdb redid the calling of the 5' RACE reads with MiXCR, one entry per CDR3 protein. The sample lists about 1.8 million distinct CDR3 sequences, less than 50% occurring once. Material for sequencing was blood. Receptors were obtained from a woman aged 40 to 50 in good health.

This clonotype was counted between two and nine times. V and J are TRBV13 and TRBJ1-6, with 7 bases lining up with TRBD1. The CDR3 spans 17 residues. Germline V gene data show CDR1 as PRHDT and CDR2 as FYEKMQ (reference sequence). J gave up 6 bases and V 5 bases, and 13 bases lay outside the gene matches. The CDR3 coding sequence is TGTGCCAGCAGCCCCTTGGAAAGGGGGCATGGTAATTCACCCCTCCACTTT. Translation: CASSPLERGHGNSPLHF.

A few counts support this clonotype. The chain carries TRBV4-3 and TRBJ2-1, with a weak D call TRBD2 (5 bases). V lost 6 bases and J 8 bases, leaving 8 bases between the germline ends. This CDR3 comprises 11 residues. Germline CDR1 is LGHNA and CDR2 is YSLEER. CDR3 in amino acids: CASREGDEQFF. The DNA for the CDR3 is TGCGCCAGCAGAGAGGGTGATGAGCAGTTCTTC.

CDR3 DNA: TGTGCCAGCAGTTTATGGTCAGGGAGAGGCAATCAGCCCCAGCATTTT. As protein: CASSLWSGRGNQPQHF. The V and J genes are TRBV28 and TRBJ1-5; TRBD1 might be the D (5 bases). Between the trimmed V and J ends, which lost 0 bases and 2 bases, there was a span of 11 bases. The CDR3 sequence is 16 residues long. Germline values: CDR1 MDHEN, CDR2 SYDVKM.

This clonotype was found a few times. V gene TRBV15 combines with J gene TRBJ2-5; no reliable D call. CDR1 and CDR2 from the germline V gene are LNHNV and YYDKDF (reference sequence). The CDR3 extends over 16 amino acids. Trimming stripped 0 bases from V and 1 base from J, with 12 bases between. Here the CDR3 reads CATSRDIVQTQETQYF. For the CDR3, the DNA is TGTGCCACCAGCAGAGATATAGTACAGACCCAAGAGACCCAGTACTTC.

The CDR3 nucleotides are TGCGCCAGCAGCTTGGAGGTCCAAACTAGCACAGATACGCAGTATTTT. Translation gives CASSLEVQTSTDTQYF. The chain recombines TRBV5-1 with TRBJ2-3; D gene ambiguous. The CDR3 length is 16 residues. Germline V gives CDR1 SGHRS, CDR2 YFSETQ. V was cut by 0 bases and J by 0 bases, with 11 bases left in between. The variable domain in full, with the rest retrieved from reference TRBV5-1 and TRBJ2-3, is KAGVTQTPRYLIKTRGQQVTLSCSPISGHRSVSWYQQTPGQGLQFLFEYFSETQRNKGNFPGRFSGRQFSNSRSEMNVSTLELGDSALYLCASSLEVQTSTDTQYFGPGTRLTVL.

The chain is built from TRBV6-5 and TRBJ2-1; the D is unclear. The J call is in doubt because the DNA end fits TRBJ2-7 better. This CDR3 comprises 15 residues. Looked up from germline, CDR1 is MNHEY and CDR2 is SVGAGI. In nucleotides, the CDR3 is TGTGCCAGCAGTCCGCTTCGCCGCCCAAACTACGAGCAGTACTTC. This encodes CASSPLRRPNYEQYF.

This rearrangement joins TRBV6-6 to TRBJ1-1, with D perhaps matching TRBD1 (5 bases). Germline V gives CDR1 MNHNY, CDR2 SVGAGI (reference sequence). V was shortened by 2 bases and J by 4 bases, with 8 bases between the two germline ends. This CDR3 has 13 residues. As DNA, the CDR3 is TGTGCCAGCAGTTACGGGGGGGGCACTGAAGCTTTCTTT. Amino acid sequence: CASSYGGGTEAFF.

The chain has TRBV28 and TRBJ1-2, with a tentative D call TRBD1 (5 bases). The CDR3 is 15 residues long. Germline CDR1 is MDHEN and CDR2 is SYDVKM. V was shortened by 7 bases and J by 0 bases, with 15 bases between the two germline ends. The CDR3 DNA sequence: TGTGCCAGCATTACTACCAGGGAAGCTAACTATGGCTACACCTTC. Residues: CASITTREANYGYTF.

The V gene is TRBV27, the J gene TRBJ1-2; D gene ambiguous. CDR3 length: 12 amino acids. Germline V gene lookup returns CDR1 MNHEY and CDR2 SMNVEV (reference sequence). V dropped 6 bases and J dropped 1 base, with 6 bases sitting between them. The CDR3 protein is CASRFGNYGYTF. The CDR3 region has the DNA TGTGCCAGCAGGTTTGGTAACTATGGCTACACCTTC.

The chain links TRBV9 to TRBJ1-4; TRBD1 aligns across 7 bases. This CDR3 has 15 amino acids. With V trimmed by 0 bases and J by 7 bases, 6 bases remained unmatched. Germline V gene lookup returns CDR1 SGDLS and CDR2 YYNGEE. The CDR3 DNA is TGTGCCAGCAGCGTAGAAGGGGGCCGTAGTGAAAAACTGTTTTTT. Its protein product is CASSVEGGRSEKLFF.

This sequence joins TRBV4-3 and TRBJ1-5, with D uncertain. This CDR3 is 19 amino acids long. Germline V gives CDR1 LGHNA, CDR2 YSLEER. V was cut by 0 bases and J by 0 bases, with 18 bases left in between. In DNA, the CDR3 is TGCGCCAGCAGCCAAGATTGGGTCGCACGGCATCATAGCAATCAGCCCCAGCATTTT. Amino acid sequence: CASSQDWVARHHSNQPQHF.

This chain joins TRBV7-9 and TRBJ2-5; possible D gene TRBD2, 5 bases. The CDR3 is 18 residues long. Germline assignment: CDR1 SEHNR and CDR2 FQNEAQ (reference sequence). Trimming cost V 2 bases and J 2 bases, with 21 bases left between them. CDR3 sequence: CASSLQFEGTRFQETQYF. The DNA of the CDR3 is TGTGCCAGCAGCTTACAGTTTGAGGGCACCCGGTTTCAAGAGACCCAGTACTTC.

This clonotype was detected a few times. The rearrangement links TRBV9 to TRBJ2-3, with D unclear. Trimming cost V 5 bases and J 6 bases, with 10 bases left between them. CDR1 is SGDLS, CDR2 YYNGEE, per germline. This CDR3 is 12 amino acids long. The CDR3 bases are TGTGCCAGCAGTTCCACAGTCGATACGCAGTATTTT. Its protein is CASSSTVDTQYF.

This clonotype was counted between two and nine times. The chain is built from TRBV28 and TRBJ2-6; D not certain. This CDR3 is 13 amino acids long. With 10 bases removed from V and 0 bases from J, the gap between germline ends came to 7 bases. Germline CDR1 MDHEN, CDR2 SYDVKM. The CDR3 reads CAITDSGANVLTF. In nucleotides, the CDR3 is TGTGCCATCACAGACTCTGGGGCCAACGTCCTGACTTTC.

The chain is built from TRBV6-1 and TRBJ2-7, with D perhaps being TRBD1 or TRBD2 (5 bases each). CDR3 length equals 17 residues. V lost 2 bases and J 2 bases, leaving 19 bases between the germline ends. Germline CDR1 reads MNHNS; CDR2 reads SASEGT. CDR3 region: CASSERGVGEATYEQYF. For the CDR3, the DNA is TGTGCCAGCAGTGAAAGGGGAGTGGGAGAGGCTACCTACGAGCAGTACTTC.

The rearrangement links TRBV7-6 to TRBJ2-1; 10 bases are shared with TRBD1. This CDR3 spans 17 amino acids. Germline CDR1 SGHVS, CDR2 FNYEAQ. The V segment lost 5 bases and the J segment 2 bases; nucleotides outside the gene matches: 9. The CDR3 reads CASSNHLTGGPYNEQFF. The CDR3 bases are TGTGCCAGCAGCAACCACTTGACAGGGGGCCCCTACAATGAGCAGTTCTTC.

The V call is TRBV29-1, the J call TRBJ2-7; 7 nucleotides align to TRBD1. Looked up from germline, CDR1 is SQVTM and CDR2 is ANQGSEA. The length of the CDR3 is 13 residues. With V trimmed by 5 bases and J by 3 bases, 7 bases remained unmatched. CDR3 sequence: CSVQQGSNYEQYF. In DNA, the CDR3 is TGCAGCGTTCAACAGGGGTCGAACTACGAGCAGTACTTC.

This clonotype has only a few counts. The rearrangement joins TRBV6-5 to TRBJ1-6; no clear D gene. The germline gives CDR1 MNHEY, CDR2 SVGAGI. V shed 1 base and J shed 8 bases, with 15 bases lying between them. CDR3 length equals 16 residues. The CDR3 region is CASSYFPGDLYSPLHF. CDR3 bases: TGTGCCAGCAGTTACTTCCCAGGTGATTTGTATTCACCCCTCCACTTT.